The 5 T cell receptor beta chains below all came from one sample that was sequenced in a study of T cells in localized non-small cell lung cancer. Using immunoSEQ multiplex PCR, the repertoire was profiled, and TCRdb retains in-frame clones only, with some absent. The sample records about 33,000 clones, about four fifths being singletons. The input for sequencing was peripheral blood, taken before any cancer treatment. The receptor set was obtained from a male donor at least 60 years old with stage III squamous cell lung carcinoma.

This clone was seen a single time. The chain couples TRBV1 to TRBJ1-2. TRBV1 is noted as a pseudogene. The CDR3 consists of 12 residues. The CDR3, as DNA: TGCACCAGCCCGCACCCCAGGAGCGGCTACACCTTC. Protein product: CTSPHPRSGYTF.

The V and J genes are TRBV4-2 and TRBJ2-3; possibly TRBD2 for D (6 bases). The CDR3 has 17 residues. Germline CDR1 and CDR2: LGHNA and YNFKEQ. V lost 2 bases and J 2 bases, leaving 17 bases between the germline ends. The CDR3 nucleotides are TGTGCCAGCAGCCAACGGGGGAATAGAAGAATCACAGATACGCAGTATTTT. Translation gives CASSQRGNRRITDTQYF.

The rearrangement uses TRBV6-5 and TRBJ2-5; D is tentatively TRBD1 or TRBD2 (5 bases each). Germline lookup yields CDR1 MNHEY and CDR2 SVGAGI. There are 12 residues in the CDR3. Trimming removed 6 bases at V and 5 bases at J, with 10 bases between. CDR3: CASRGTGETQYF. For the CDR3, the DNA is TGTGCCAGCAGAGGGACGGGGGAGACCCAGTACTTC.

The gene calls are TRBV10-3 and TRBJ2-2; no reliable D call. Trimming removed 0 bases from V and 1 base from J, with 0 bases in between. The CDR3 spans 13 residues. CDR1 and CDR2 (germline): ENHRY, SYGVKD. CDR3 protein: CAISESNTGELFF. CDR3 bases: TGTGCCATCAGTGAGTCGAACACCGGGGAGCTGTTTTTT.

This clone was recorded a few times. The genes are TRBV19 and TRBJ1-1; D uncertain. The CDR3 contains 13 residues. Germline V gives CDR1 LNHDA, CDR2 SQIVND (reference sequence). With 2 bases removed from V and 3 bases from J, the gap between germline ends came to 7 bases. CDR3 sequence: CASSITVHTEAFF. CDR3 DNA: TGTGCCAGTAGTATAACGGTGCACACTGAAGCTTTCTTT. The whole variable domain, filled in from reference TRBV19 and TRBJ1-1, reads DGGITQSPKYLFRKEGQNVTLSCEQNLNHDAMYWYRQDPGQGLRLIYYSQIVNDFQKGDIAEGYSVSREKKESFPLTVTSAQKNPTAFYLCASSITVHTEAFFGQGTRLTVV.